Shown below are 19 T cell receptor beta chains from a single sample sequenced in a study of blood T cells in healthy people across ages. The second PCR ran roughly 7 to 12 cycles with a sample-barcoded 5' primer and J-beta primers. One entry per CDR3 protein results from TCRdb running MiXCR on the 5' RACE reads. The data show over 1,300,000 distinct CDR3 sequences, 59% seen once. The source material was blood. These receptors came from a man younger than 35 in good health.

The J gene is TRBJ2-5, the V gene TRBV11-2; 12 bases match TRBD2. This CDR3 has 16 amino acids. Germline CDR1 and CDR2: SGHAT and FQNNGV. The V segment lost 2 bases and the J segment 5 bases; nucleotides outside the gene matches: 6. CDR3 in amino acids: CASSLPQTSGSETQYF. CDR3 coding DNA: TGTGCCAGCAGCTTACCCCAGACTAGCGGGAGTGAGACCCAGTACTTC. The whole variable domain, remainder taken from reference TRBV11-2 and TRBJ2-5, is EAGVAQSPRYKIIEKRQSVAFWCNPISGHATLYWYQQILGQGPKLLIQFQNNGVVDDSQLPKDRFSAERLKGVDSTLKIQPAKLEDSAVYLCASSLPQTSGSETQYFGPGTRLLVL.

The chain has TRBV10-2 and TRBJ2-7; no reliable D call. CDR1 and CDR2 (germline): WSHSY, SAAADI. V was cut by 3 bases and J by 5 bases, with 5 bases left in between. This CDR3 is 11 amino acids long. CDR3 bases: TGCGCCAGCAGTGAATCCCACGAGCAGTACTTC. Protein: CASSESHEQYF.

The chain has TRBV29-1 and TRBJ2-5, with D perhaps TRBD2 (6 bases). The DNA end lines up better with TRBJ2-7; the J call may be wrong. CDR1 and CDR2 from the germline V gene are SQVTM and ANQGSEA. The CDR3 extends over 12 amino acids. In DNA form, the CDR3 reads TGCAGCGTTGCGGATAGCGGCGACGAGCAGTACTTC. Translated, it gives CSVADSGDEQYF.

The genes are TRBV20-1 and TRBJ2-5; 8 nucleotides align to TRBD2. There are 15 residues in the CDR3. CDR1 DFQATT and CDR2 SNEGSKA come from the germline V gene (reference sequence). V trimming: 2 bases; J trimming: 3 bases; junction bases outside the gene matches: 8. CDR3 sequence: CSARSGSKWEETQYF. As DNA, the CDR3 is TGCAGTGCTAGAAGCGGGAGCAAATGGGAAGAGACCCAGTACTTC.

Only a few counts were recorded for this clonotype. This rearrangement joins TRBV4-3 to TRBJ2-1; either TRBD1 or TRBD2 may fit D (5 bases each). Trimming took 4 bases from V and 5 from J, leaving 18 bases between them. Germline CDR1 LGHNA, CDR2 YSLEER. The CDR3 length is 16 residues. The CDR3 region is CASSPRWGYGNNEQFF. As DNA, the CDR3 is TGCGCCAGCAGCCCCCGCTGGGGGTACGGAAACAATGAGCAGTTCTTC.

The J gene is TRBJ2-2, the V gene TRBV27, with D uncertain. The CDR3 consists of 17 residues. Trimming pared 0 bases from V and 0 bases from J, leaving 11 bases between. Germline V gene data show CDR1 as MNHEY and CDR2 as SMNVEV (reference sequence). CDR3 DNA: TGTGCCAGCAGTTTATCTCTTGTCCCAGCGAACACCGGGGAGCTGTTTTTT. This codes for CASSLSLVPANTGELFF.

The V call is TRBV11-2, the J call TRBJ2-1, with D possibly TRBD1 on 5 matching bases. This CDR3 is 12 amino acids long. V was pared by 5 bases and J by 8 bases, with 10 bases between. Germline-derived CDR1 and CDR2 are SGHAT and FQNNGV. DNA for the CDR3: TGTGCCAGCAGCCTCAGGGTTTATGAGCAGTTCTTC. Its protein product is CASSLRVYEQFF.

CDR3 DNA sequence: TGTGCCAGCAGCTTAGGGGGTGGACAGGGGCGTCCAAACTATGGCTACACCTTC. Translated, it gives CASSLGGGQGRPNYGYTF. The V call is TRBV7-2, the J call TRBJ1-2, with TRBD1 matching over 9 bases. With V trimmed by 1 base and J by 2 bases, 11 bases remained unmatched. The CDR3 has 18 amino acids. Germline V lookup: CDR1 SGHTA, CDR2 FQGNSA.

This sequence joins TRBV4-1 and TRBJ1-4; no firm D call. V was pared by 2 bases and J by 5 bases, with 12 bases between. The germline CDR1 and CDR2 sequences are MGHRA and YSYEKL. This CDR3 contains 15 residues. The CDR3 DNA follows: TGCGCCAGCAGCCAAATCGACACAAGAAATGAAAAACTGTTTTTT. Translation gives CASSQIDTRNEKLFF.

This clonotype was detected a few times. V and J are TRBV6-6 and TRBJ2-1; D may be TRBD2 (5 bases). Germline CDR1 is MNHNY and CDR2 is SVGAGI (reference sequence). The CDR3 has 13 residues. The V gene lost 3 bases and the J gene lost 10 bases, with 13 bases spanning the gap. The CDR3 region is CASSYTTSYEQFF. Here the CDR3 DNA reads TGTGCCAGCAGTTATACCACTAGTTACGAGCAGTTCTTC.

This chain uses TRBV29-1 with TRBJ2-7; 11 positions agree with TRBD2. In germline, CDR1 is SQVTM, CDR2 ANQGSEA. J was trimmed by 5 bases and V by 6 bases; bases with no gene match: 9. This CDR3 is 14 amino acids long. The CDR3 coding sequence is TGCAGCGTACAGCCCGGGACTAGCGGTCACGAGCAGTACTTC. Protein product: CSVQPGTSGHEQYF.

This clonotype occurred a few times. The rearrangement joins TRBV3-1 to TRBJ2-7, with 8 bases aligning to TRBD2. V lost 4 bases and J lost 0; bases outside the gene matches: 8. The CDR3 spans 16 residues. Germline CDR1 LGHDT, CDR2 YNNKEL (reference sequence). The CDR3, as DNA: TGTGCCAGCAGCCTCCAACTAGCGGAGAGCTCCTACGAGCAGTACTTC. This codes for CASSLQLAESSYEQYF.

The V call is TRBV10-2, the J call TRBJ1-5; the D gene is possibly TRBD1 (6 bases). Looked up from germline, CDR1 is WSHSY and CDR2 is SAAADI. Trimming took off 8 bases at V and 2 bases at J, with 13 bases between the two ends. CDR3 size: 14 residues. CDR3 nucleotide sequence: TGCGCCAGCGGTACAGGGCTTGGCAATCAGCCCCAGCATTTT. Translated, it gives CASGTGLGNQPQHF.

V is TRBV20-1 and J is TRBJ1-1; D is possibly TRBD1 (5 bases). The germline V and J ends were trimmed by 6 bases and 0 bases, with 14 bases remaining between them. CDR3 length: 14 residues. Germline CDR1 is DFQATT and CDR2 is SNEGSKA (reference sequence). The CDR3 nucleotides read TGCAGTGCCTGGGACGGCCAGATGAACACTGAAGCTTTCTTT. It codes for CSAWDGQMNTEAFF.

The rearrangement joins TRBV27 to TRBJ2-1, with D perhaps TRBD1 or TRBD2 (5 bases each). The end of the DNA fits TRBJ2-7 better, so the J call may be wrong. CDR1 and CDR2 (germline): MNHEY, SMNVEV (reference sequence). The CDR3 covers 16 residues. The CDR3 DNA reads as TGTGCCAGCAGTTTATCATGGGGGTTCCTCCACAATGAGCAGTACTTC. It specifies CASSLSWGFLHNEQYF.

This clonotype was recorded a few times. The rearrangement links TRBV5-1 to TRBJ2-1; D uncertain. CDR3 length equals 15 residues. Germline V gives CDR1 SGHRS, CDR2 YFSETQ. Trimming stripped 4 bases from V and 4 bases from J, with 15 bases between. CDR3 in amino acids: CASSPGISVYNEQFF. The DNA of the CDR3 is TGCGCCAGCAGCCCTGGGATCTCGGTATACAATGAGCAGTTCTTC.

The chain joins TRBV3-1 to TRBJ2-6; no clear D gene. Per the germline V gene, CDR1 is LGHDT and CDR2 is YNNKEL (reference sequence). V dropped 3 bases and J dropped 0 bases, with 6 bases sitting between them. CDR3 size: 15 residues. In DNA form, the CDR3 reads TGTGCCAGCAGCCAGGATATCTCTGGGGCCAACGTCCTGACTTTC. Amino acid sequence: CASSQDISGANVLTF. The full variable domain, rest sourced from reference TRBV3-1 and TRBJ2-6, is DTAVSQTPKYLVTQMGNDKSIKCEQNLGHDTMYWYKQDSKKFLKIMFSYNNKELIINETVPNRFSPKSPDKAHLNLHINSLELGDSAVYFCASSQDISGANVLTFGAGSRLTVL.

The genes are TRBV7-9 and TRBJ1-2, with 8 nucleotides matching TRBD1. V was pared by 0 bases and J by 5 bases, with 11 bases of the junction left unmatched. Germline loops: CDR1 SEHNR, CDR2 FQNEAQ (reference sequence). The CDR3 spans 17 residues. CDR3 nucleotide sequence: TGTGCCAGCAGCTTAGCTGCGGACAGGGTTGGGGGATATGGCTACACCTTC. Translated, it gives CASSLAADRVGGYGYTF.

This clonotype occurred a few times. V is TRBV5-1 and J is TRBJ2-5, with 8 positions matching TRBD1. With 5 bases clipped from V and 4 bases from J, the junction kept 10 bases outside the gene matches. CDR3 length equals 15 residues. Germline CDR1 SGHRS, CDR2 YFSETQ. The CDR3 DNA sequence: TGCGCCAGCAGACGAACCGACAGGGGCTCAGAGACCCAGTACTTC. Protein sequence: CASRRTDRGSETQYF.